The rows below give T cell receptor beta chains drawn from one sample of a study of cytomegalovirus exposure and HLA in healthy donors. TCRdb's table, derived via immunoSEQ multiplex PCR, lists solely in-frame clones and lacks some. The sample has roughly 140,000 clones; around 79% are singletons. The sample was PBMCs. The receptors originated from a woman aged 25 to 39 in good health and CMV-seronegative. The CDR3 runs from the conserved cysteine through the conserved F or W. D genes are given only for firm matches. Only some rows state a clone size, as once, few, many or a class for expanded clones.

clone_size | d_call | cdr3_length | j_call | v_call | cdr3_aa | cdr3_nt
few | TRBD2 | 16 | TRBJ2-3 | TRBV5-1 | CASSSLGGDVTDTQYF | TGCGCCAGCAGCTCCCTCGGGGGGGATGTGACAGATACGCAGTATTTT
- | TRBD2 | 15 | TRBJ2-1 | TRBV5-4 | CASTRQERGGDEQFF | TGTGCCAGCACCCGCCAGGAGCGGGGGGGCGATGAGCAGTTCTTC
- | TRBD1 | 15 | TRBJ2-6 | TRBV6-1 | CAGRGQTSGANVLTF | TGTGCCGGAAGGGGACAGACCTCTGGGGCCAACGTCCTGACTTTC
- | - | 13 | TRBJ1-6 | TRBV27 | CASGGTPPSPLHF | TGTGCCAGCGGCGGGACGCCACCTTCACCCCTCCACTTT
- | - | 14 | TRBJ1-5 | TRBV6-1 | CASSVRGFNQPQHF | TGTGCCAGCAGTGTCAGGGGATTCAATCAGCCCCAGCATTTT
few | TRBD2 | 18 | TRBJ2-3 | TRBV4-1 | CASSLAGGRGVPTDTQYF | TGCGCCAGCAGCCTCGCGGGTGGGCGGGGGGTACCCACAGATACGCAGTATTTT
- | - | 15 | TRBJ2-3 | TRBV5-1 | CASSLIAPGSNTQYF | TGCGCCAGCAGCTTGATCGCCCCAGGGTCAAATACGCAGTATTTT
once | - | 12 | TRBJ1-2 | TRBV2 | CASSGEGYGYTF | TGTGCCAGCAGTGGGGAGGGCTATGGCTACACCTTC
- | TRBD1 | 13 | TRBJ2-2 | TRBV19 | CASSDRGTGELFF | TGTGCCAGTAGCGACAGGGGCACCGGGGAGCTGTTTTTT
- | TRBD1 | 15 | TRBJ1-1 | TRBV27 | CASSGTGTGDTEAFF | TGTGCCAGCAGTGGTACCGGGACAGGGGACACTGAAGCTTTCTTT
- | - | 11 | TRBJ1-2 | TRBV29-1 | CSVEGPNGYTF | TGCAGCGTTGAGGGGCCAAATGGCTACACCTTC
- | - | 12 | TRBJ1-3 | TRBV29-1 | CSVLTSGNTIYF | TGCAGCGTTCTGACTTCTGGAAACACCATATATTTT
- | - | 15 | TRBJ1-6 | TRBV27 | CASSAGRSYNSPLHF | TGTGCCAGCAGTGCGGGAAGGTCCTATAATTCACCCCTCCACTTT
- | TRBD1 | 14 | TRBJ2-3 | TRBV2 | CASAVGQGSDTQYF | TGTGCCAGCGCTGTAGGACAGGGATCAGATACGCAGTATTTT
- | TRBD1 | 15 | TRBJ2-5 | TRBV5-1 | CASSLGDRVEETQYF | TGCGCCAGCAGCCTAGGGGACAGGGTAGAAGAGACCCAGTACTTC
- | - | 15 | TRBJ1-3 | TRBV19 | CASSGEVSSGNTIYF | TGTGCCAGTAGTGGAGAGGTGTCCTCTGGAAACACCATATATTTT
once | - | 13 | TRBJ2-5 | TRBV5-4 | CASASERRETQYF | TGTGCCAGCGCCTCTGAAAGGAGGGAGACCCAGTACTTC
few | TRBD1 | 15 | TRBJ1-1 | TRBV2 | CASSRQGKSNTEAFF | TGTGCCAGCAGTCGACAGGGGAAGTCGAACACTGAAGCTTTCTTT
- | TRBD1 | 13 | TRBJ2-5 | TRBV29-1 | CSVIQGAGETQYF | TGCAGCGTGATCCAGGGGGCCGGTGAGACCCAGTACTTC
- | - | 12 | TRBJ1-2 | TRBV5-4 | CASSLVGGGYTF | TGTGCCAGCAGCTTGGTGGGCGGGGGCTACACCTTC
- | - | 16 | TRBJ1-6 | TRBV7-9 | CASSLAGASYNSPLHF | TGTGCCAGCAGCTTAGCAGGGGCCTCCTATAATTCACCCCTCCACTTT
- | - | 18 | TRBJ1-5 | TRBV6-4 | CASSVPSSAGLSNQPQHF | TGTGCCAGCAGTGTCCCCTCCTCGGCAGGCCTTAGCAATCAGCCCCAGCATTTT
- | - | 17 | TRBJ2-6 | TRBV27 | CASSLPLRGSGANVLTF | TGTGCCAGCAGTTTACCCCTCAGGGGCTCTGGGGCCAACGTCCTGACTTTC
- | - | 13 | TRBJ1-2 | TRBV9 | CASSFRTNYGYTF | TGTGCCAGCAGCTTTAGAACTAACTATGGCTACACCTTC
- | - | 11 | TRBJ2-1 | TRBV2 | CASSEESRQFF | TGTGCCAGCAGTGAGGAGTCGAGGCAGTTCTTC
- | - | 14 | TRBJ1-2 | TRBV11-2 | CASSFLTGPYGYTF | TGTGCCAGCAGCTTCCTGACAGGACCCTATGGCTACACCTTC
- | TRBD1 | 13 | TRBJ2-7 | TRBV29-1 | CSVEVRAGTGEYF | TGCAGCGTTGAAGTTAGAGCCGGGACAGGCGAATACTTC